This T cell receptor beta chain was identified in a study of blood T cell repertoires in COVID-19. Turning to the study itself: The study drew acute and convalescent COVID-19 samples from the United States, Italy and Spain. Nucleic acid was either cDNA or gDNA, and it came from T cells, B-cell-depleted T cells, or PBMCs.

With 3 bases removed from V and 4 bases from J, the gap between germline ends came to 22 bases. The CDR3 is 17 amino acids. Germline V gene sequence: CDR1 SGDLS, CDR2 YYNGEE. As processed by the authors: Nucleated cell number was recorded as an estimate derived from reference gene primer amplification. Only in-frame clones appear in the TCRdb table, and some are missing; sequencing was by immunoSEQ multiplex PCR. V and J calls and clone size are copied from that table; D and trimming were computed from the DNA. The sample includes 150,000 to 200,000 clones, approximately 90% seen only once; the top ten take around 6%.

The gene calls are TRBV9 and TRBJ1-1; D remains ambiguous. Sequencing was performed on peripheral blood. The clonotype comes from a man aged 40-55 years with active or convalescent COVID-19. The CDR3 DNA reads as TGTGCCAGCAGCGACACCGTCCTATCGGAGAGAGGCACTGAAGCTTTCTTT. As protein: CASSDTVLSERGTEAFF.